This T cell receptor (beta chain) originates from a study of blood T cell repertoires in COVID-19. Overall study: Researchers got acute and convalescent COVID-19 samples from the United States, Italy and Spain. From T cells, B-cell-depleted T cells, or PBMCs came the material, which was cDNA or gDNA.

In the source study's methods: Reference gene primer amplification yielded estimated nucleated cell counts. Measured with immunoSEQ multiplex PCR; TCRdb has only the in-frame clones, and not every one. V, J and clone size are those of that table, while D and trimming were read from the DNA. The sample holds about 250,000 clones, roughly 83% seen once. The CDR3 runs to 15 residues. The V gene's germline CDR1 is LGHDT and CDR2 YNNKEL (reference sequence). Trimming took 4 bases from V and 7 from J, leaving 17 bases between them. This sequence originates from a man older than 75 with acute or convalescent COVID-19. The sequencing input was peripheral blood. The gene calls are TRBV3-1 (or the pseudogene TRBV3-2) and TRBJ2-1; TRBD2 might be the D (5 bases). The CDR3 sequence: CASSRTRRGYNEQFF. The CDR3 region has the DNA TGTGCCAGCAGCCGGACCCGACGAGGGTATAATGAGCAGTTCTTC.